These T cell receptor beta chains were read from a single sample in a study of CD8 T cells in ankylosing spondylitis. Using its own MiXCR run on the 5' RACE reads, TCRdb lists one record per CDR3 protein. The sample records some 140,000 distinct CDR3 sequences, 6% to 8.5% being singletons. The source material was blood, either unsorted or a sorted T cell fraction (not recorded which). The origin of the receptors is a female donor with ankylosing spondylitis or in good health (not recorded which). Both conserved end residues are part of each CDR3. A D gene is named only where the DNA matches it firmly. The listing skips clone size in some rows; elsewhere it reads once, few, many or a size class.

.,TRBV7-9,.,TRBJ2-7,TGTGCCAGCAGCCCACCCCTAACCGACCACGAGCAGTACTTC,CASSPPLTDHEQYF
.,TRBV25-1,many,TRBJ1-3,TGTGCCAGCAGTCCCCGGGGGGGCTCTGGAAACACCATATATTTT,CASSPRGGSGNTIYF
.,TRBV4-3,.,TRBJ2-7,TGCGCCAGCAGCCGCGACCGGGACGGATTTTCCTACGAGCAGTACTTC,CASSRDRDGFSYEQYF
.,TRBV30,.,TRBJ1-6,TGTGCCTGGAGCTGGGGGGAACAGGGAACACCCCTCCACTTT,CAWSWGEQGTPLHF
TRBD1,TRBV5-1,.,TRBJ1-1,TGCGCCAGCAGCTTGGGGGCTTATCCGGGACAGGTAAACACTGAAGCTTTCTTT,CASSLGAYPGQVNTEAFF
.,TRBV29-1,many,TRBJ1-2,TGCAGCGCAAGGACGTCGGGGGACGGGGGCTACACCTTC,CSARTSGDGGYTF
.,TRBV12-3/TRBV12-4,many,TRBJ2-5,TGTGCCAGCAGTCCCCTTAAAGCAGAGACCCAGTACTTC,CASSPLKAETQYF
TRBD2,TRBV12-3/TRBV12-4,many,TRBJ2-1,TGTGCCAGCACCCCGGGACTAGCGGGGTGGAATGAGCAGTTCTTC,CASTPGLAGWNEQFF
.,TRBV4-2,many,TRBJ2-3,TGTGCCAGCAGCCAACAGTCCCTGGGTATAGTGGATACGCAGTATTTT,CASSQQSLGIVDTQYF
.,TRBV7-9,.,TRBJ2-7,TGTGCCAGCAGCTTAGGGCTACTGGACTACGAGCAGTACTTC,CASSLGLLDYEQYF
TRBD1,TRBV5-1,many,TRBJ1-1,TGCGCCAGCAGCCCTGGGACAGGGGTAATGCTCACTGAAGCTTTCTTT,CASSPGTGVMLTEAFF
.,TRBV19,.,TRBJ1-1,TGTGCCAGTAGTATACGACCAGTTTACACTGAAGCTTTCTTT,CASSIRPVYTEAFF
.,TRBV3-1,.,TRBJ1-2,TGTGCCTGCAGCAGTGTCACAGGGTCGAATGGTTTTAACTATGGCTACACCTTC,CACSSVTGSNGFNYGYTF
TRBD2,TRBV5-1,many,TRBJ2-3,TGCGCCAGCAGCTTGGGGCGGGGGGGCCATGGAGATACGCAGTATTTT,CASSLGRGGHGDTQYF
.,TRBV15,many,TRBJ1-1,TGTGCCACCACCGACGACAAATTGAACACTGAAGCTTTCTTT,CATTDDKLNTEAFF
TRBD1,TRBV30,many,TRBJ2-5,TGTGCCTGGAGTTTGGGGACAGGGGGCAAGGAGACCCAGTACTTC,CAWSLGTGGKETQYF
.,TRBV7-3,many,TRBJ2-2,TGTGCCAGCAGCTTAATGGCGCGCGGGGAGCTGTTTTTT,CASSLMARGELFF
.,TRBV2,.,TRBJ2-1,TGTGCCAGCCGAAAATGGGTGAGCTCCTACAATGAGCAGTTCTTC,CASRKWVSSYNEQFF
.,TRBV7-8,.,TRBJ1-1,TGTGCCAGCAGCTTAATTCGGCTCGGGGGAAGAGCTTTCTTT,CASSLIRLGGRAFF
.,TRBV2,many,TRBJ2-3,TGTGCCAGCAGTGAGGGGGCGGCAGATACGCAGTATTTT,CASSEGAADTQYF
TRBD1,TRBV15,.,TRBJ2-7,TGTGCCACCAGCAGAGCCTGGAACAGGGGGCGTTACGAGCAGTACTTC,CATSRAWNRGRYEQYF
.,TRBV24-1,many,TRBJ2-1,TGTGCCGTCCAGACAGGGACTAGAAATGAGCAGTTCTTC,CAVQTGTRNEQFF
TRBD1,TRBV3-1,many,TRBJ2-7,TGTGCCAGCAGCCAAGGGGTAGGGAAAGGACAGGGGTCGTCCGAGCAGTACTTC,CASSQGVGKGQGSSEQYF
.,TRBV19,many,TRBJ2-7,TGTGCCAGTAGCCACCGCCGTTCCCCCAATCTAGCCTACGAGCAGTACTTC,CASSHRRSPNLAYEQYF
.,TRBV6-1,.,TRBJ1-6,TGTGCCAGCAGCGGGAGGATGAGCTCCTATAATTCACCCCTCCACTTT,CASSGRMSSYNSPLHF
TRBD1,TRBV12-3/TRBV12-4,.,TRBJ2-2,TGTACCCTCAGTCACTATGGGACAGTTACTACGAACACCGGGGAGCTGTTTTTT,CTLSHYGTVTTNTGELFF
.,TRBV19,many,TRBJ1-1,TGTGCCAGTGGGGGCACCCTCATGAACACTGAAGCTTTCTTT,CASGGTLMNTEAFF
.,TRBV2,once,TRBJ1-5,TGTGCCCTCAGTTTCTCCTTTAGGGACCCCCACGGGGGCAATCAGCCCCAGCATTTT,CALSFSFRDPHGGNQPQHF
TRBD1,TRBV4-1,many,TRBJ1-4,TGCGCCAGCAGCCAACCCCTCAGGGGGCGGAATTTAGAAAAACTGTTTTTT,CASSQPLRGRNLEKLFF
TRBD1,TRBV7-3,.,TRBJ2-7,TGTGCCAGCAGCTTGACAGGGGTGAGCGCCGACGAGCAGTACTTC,CASSLTGVSADEQYF
.,TRBV12-3/TRBV12-4,many,TRBJ2-1,TGTGCCAGCACTCAACAGGGCAATGAGCAGTTCTTC,CASTQQGNEQFF
.,TRBV4-3,few,TRBJ1-5,TGCGCCAGCAGCCAAGACCTTGACAGTTCCTATAGCAATCAGCCCCAGCATTTT,CASSQDLDSSYSNQPQHF